The next 31 T cell receptor beta chains were all read from a single sample in a study of blood T cell repertoires in COVID-19. Profiled with immunoSEQ multiplex PCR; TCRdb holds only in-frame clones, not every one. This sample has 43,000 or so clones, with over 75% found just once. The sample comprised peripheral blood. Source of these receptors: a woman in her fifties or sixties with acute or convalescent COVID-19.

The chain links TRBV5-4 to TRBJ1-2; 11 bases line up with TRBD1. CDR1 is SGHNT, CDR2 YYREEE, per germline (reference sequence). Trimming removed 5 bases from V and 10 bases from J; junction bases left unmatched: 7. This CDR3 comprises 13 residues. DNA of the CDR3: TGTGCCAGCAGAGATGGACAGGGGGCTGACTACACCTTC. This gives the protein CASRDGQGADYTF.

V gene TRBV5-4 combines with J gene TRBJ2-3; 8 nucleotides match TRBD1. CDR3 size: 16 residues. Trimming removed 4 bases from V and 3 bases from J; junction bases left unmatched: 10. Germline V CDR1 and CDR2: SGHNT, YYREEE (reference sequence). CDR3 loop: CASSPGGTGLTDTQYF. The CDR3 DNA is TGTGCCAGCAGCCCGGGTGGGACAGGCCTTACAGATACGCAGTATTTT.

CDR3 region: CASSQDPARLLHKNIQYF. As DNA, the CDR3 is TGTGCCAGCAGCCAAGATCCCGCCAGGCTCTTACACAAAAACATTCAGTACTTC. The V gene is TRBV3-1 (or the pseudogene TRBV3-2), the J gene TRBJ2-4; D remains unclear. The germline CDR1 and CDR2 sequences are LGHDT and YNNKEL (reference sequence). Trimming left V 0 bases short and J 3 bases short, with 18 bases between. This CDR3 has 18 residues.

The chain employs TRBV19 and TRBJ2-2; TRBD2 is a possible D gene (6 bases). This CDR3 has 14 residues. CDR1 is LNHDA and CDR2 is SQIVND in the germline V gene (reference sequence). V was cut by 1 base and J by 5 bases, with 8 bases left in between. The CDR3 nucleotides read TGTGCCAGTAGTATAGGGGGACTTACCGGGGAGCTGTTTTTT. It translates to CASSIGGLTGELFF. The full variable domain, with the rest looked up from reference TRBV19 and TRBJ2-2, is DGGITQSPKYLFRKEGQNVTLSCEQNLNHDAMYWYRQDPGQGLRLIYYSQIVNDFQKGDIAEGYSVSREKKESFPLTVTSAQKNPTAFYLCASSIGGLTGELFFGEGSRLTVL.

This clone showed up just a few times. This sequence joins TRBV21-1 and TRBJ1-2; the table assigns TRBD1, which was not confirmed against the DNA. TRBV21-1 is flagged as a pseudogene. The CDR3 consists of 14 residues. CDR3 bases: TGTGCCAGCAGCAAAAGACAGGTCGTGTATGGCTACACCTTC. Its protein product is CASSKRQVVYGYTF.

This chain connects TRBV5-6 to TRBJ1-3; D is uncertain. The CDR3 is 15 residues long. Germline V lookup: CDR1 SGHDT, CDR2 YYEEEE. Deletions cut 2 bases from V and 2 bases from J, with 11 bases between. CDR3 region: CASSLTELAGNTIYF. CDR3 sequence (DNA): TGTGCCAGCAGCTTAACAGAATTGGCTGGAAACACCATATATTTT.

This clone occurred many times. This chain connects TRBV19 to TRBJ2-2; D gene ambiguous. The CDR3 is 15 residues long. Trimming left V 3 bases short and J 4 bases short, with 12 bases between. The germline V gene encodes CDR1 LNHDA and CDR2 SQIVND (reference sequence). The CDR3 bases are TGTGCCAGTAGTATGAGTCTAGTAACCACCGGGGAGCTGTTTTTT. This sequence encodes CASSMSLVTTGELFF.

This sequence joins TRBV7-9 and TRBJ1-1, with 9 bases lining up with TRBD1. This CDR3 spans 14 amino acids. The V gene end was trimmed by 5 bases and the J gene end by 1 base; junction bases not matched to a gene: 2. Germline values: CDR1 SEHNR, CDR2 FQNEAQ (reference sequence). CDR3 amino acids: CASSLDRGNTEAFF. The DNA of the CDR3 is TGTGCCAGCAGCCTGGACAGGGGGAACACTGAAGCTTTCTTT.

This chain joins TRBV19 and TRBJ2-4, with TRBD1 matching over 9 bases. Germline V gene lookup returns CDR1 LNHDA and CDR2 SQIVND (reference sequence). This CDR3 comprises 11 residues. J was trimmed by 16 bases and V by 6 bases; bases with no gene match: 7. CDR3 in DNA: TGTGCCAGTAGGGGACAGGGATGGAACTACTTC. Its protein product is CASRGQGWNYF.

V gene TRBV4-3 combines with J gene TRBJ2-3; 8 bases match TRBD1. The CDR3 has 14 amino acids. Germline lookup yields CDR1 LGHNA and CDR2 YSLEER. Germline trimming cut 2 bases from V and 4 bases from J; bases unmatched to any gene: 2. CDR3 coding DNA: TGCGCCAGCAGCCAACAGGGGGCGGCAGATACGCAGTATTTT. Its translation: CASSQQGAADTQYF.

The chain has TRBV24-1 and TRBJ2-1, with TRBD1 matching over 7 bases. The CDR3 is 15 residues long. The germline gives CDR1 KGHDR, CDR2 SFDVKD. V dropped 4 bases and J dropped 8; count of bases not matched to a gene: 10. The CDR3 DNA is TGTGCCACCAGTGAAACCCCGACAGGGAACGATGAGCAGTTCTTC. Its translation: CATSETPTGNDEQFF.

V is TRBV19 and J is TRBJ2-3; 7 nucleotides line up with TRBD1. The J segment lost 1 base and the V segment lost 6 bases, leaving 7 bases of the junction unmatched. CDR3 length equals 15 residues. CDR1 is LNHDA and CDR2 is SQIVND in the germline V gene (reference sequence). The CDR3 DNA sequence: TGTGCCAGTAGGGAGACAGGGTTGGGCACAGATACGCAGTATTTT. Its protein product is CASRETGLGTDTQYF.

The V gene is TRBV7-2, the J gene TRBJ2-7, with a weak D call TRBD2 (5 bases). Germline V gene data show CDR1 as SGHTA and CDR2 as FQGNSA. Trimming shortened V by 1 base and J by 5 bases, and 18 bases separated the two germline ends. The CDR3 is made up of 16 amino acids. This CDR3 reads CASSLGVAGLRDEQYF. CDR3 in DNA: TGTGCCAGCAGCTTAGGAGTGGCAGGACTTCGGGACGAGCAGTACTTC.

The chain joins TRBV7-2 to TRBJ1-3; D is perhaps TRBD1 (5 bases). Germline CDR1 reads SGHTA; CDR2 reads FQGNSA. The CDR3 runs 16 residues. V lost 5 bases to trimming and J lost 0 bases, with 14 bases between them. This chain's CDR3 is CASSPSSGGSGNTIYF. The CDR3 nucleotides are TGTGCCAGCAGCCCAAGCTCCGGGGGCTCTGGAAACACCATATATTTT.

This clone has only one observation. V gene TRBV5-8 combines with J gene TRBJ2-1, with a possible D match to TRBD1 (6 bases). Per the germline V gene, CDR1 is SGHTS and CDR2 is YDEGEE. V lost 0 bases to trimming and J lost 4 bases, with 8 bases between them. The CDR3 runs to 14 residues. DNA for the CDR3: TGTGCCAGCAGCTTGGGGCAGGGGTACAATGAGCAGTTCTTC. Translating gives CASSLGQGYNEQFF. The variable domain in full, completed from reference TRBV5-8 and TRBJ2-1, reads EAGVTQSPTHLIKTRGQQATLRCSPISGHTSVYWYQQALGLGLQFLLWYDEGEERNRGNFPPRFSGRQFPNYSSELNVNALELEDSALYLCASSLGQGYNEQFFGPGTRLTVL.

This chain links TRBV7-2 with TRBJ2-7; 11 bases match TRBD1. V lost 1 base and J lost 5; bases outside the gene matches: 4. CDR1 and CDR2 from the germline V gene are SGHTA and FQGNSA. The CDR3 is 15 residues long. CDR3 residues: CASSLGGTGGNEQYF. CDR3 nucleotide sequence: TGTGCCAGCAGCTTAGGGGGGACAGGGGGGAACGAGCAGTACTTC.

This chain links TRBV6-5 with TRBJ2-7; 9 nucleotides line up with TRBD1. The CDR3 loop spans 14 amino acids. The germline V gene encodes CDR1 MNHEY and CDR2 SVGAGI. J lost 3 bases, V lost 7 bases, and 7 bases had no gene match. The CDR3 reads CASMWTGVFYEQYF. In nucleotides, the CDR3 is TGTGCCAGCATGTGGACAGGGGTTTTCTACGAGCAGTACTTC.

V and J are TRBV5-5 and TRBJ2-7; D is unclear. Germline assignment: CDR1 SGHKS and CDR2 YYEKEE (reference sequence). CDR3 size: 13 residues. The V and J ends lost 3 bases and 7 bases respectively, with 14 bases between them. CDR3: CASSSLRLEEQYF. CDR3 nucleotide sequence: TGTGCCAGCAGCTCTCTCCGGTTAGAGGAGCAGTACTTC.

CDR3 nucleotides: TGTGCCAGCAGCTTAGGCTTAGGGACTAGCGGGGAGAACGAGCAGTACTTC. It encodes CASSLGLGTSGENEQYF. The chain is built from TRBV13 and TRBJ2-7; 13 bases fit TRBD2. The V gene end was trimmed by 0 bases and the J gene end by 5 bases; junction bases not matched to a gene: 7. In germline, CDR1 is PRHDT, CDR2 FYEKMQ (reference sequence). This CDR3 is built from 17 residues.

This sequence joins TRBV5-4 and TRBJ2-2; D remains ambiguous. There are 14 residues in the CDR3. Trimming left V 0 bases short and J 8 bases short, with 11 bases between. The V gene's germline CDR1 is SGHNT and CDR2 YYREEE (reference sequence). In nucleotides, the CDR3 is TGTGCCAGCAGCTTGGAATACGCCGGGGGGGAGCTGTTTTTT. Encoded protein: CASSLEYAGGELFF.

This clone showed up just once. V gene TRBV5-1 combines with J gene TRBJ2-1, with D possibly being TRBD2 (6 bases). The CDR3 has 15 residues. The V and J ends lost 0 bases and 2 bases respectively, with 9 bases between them. In germline, CDR1 is SGHRS, CDR2 YFSETQ. The CDR3 nucleotides are TGCGCCAGCAGCTTGGGGACGGGAGCCTACAATGAGCAGTTCTTC. Encoded protein: CASSLGTGAYNEQFF.

The V and J genes are TRBV7-9 and TRBJ2-7; 10 bases are a match to TRBD1. The CDR3 totals 13 residues. The germline V gene has CDR1 SEHNR and CDR2 FQNEAQ (reference sequence). V dropped 7 bases and J dropped 5; count of bases not matched to a gene: 5. CDR3 in amino acids: CASTRGQGNEQYF. The CDR3 nucleotides are TGTGCCAGCACCCGGGGACAGGGGAACGAGCAGTACTTC.

This sequence joins TRBV2 and TRBJ2-1; 12 positions match TRBD2. The CDR3 covers 14 residues. Germline CDR1 is SNHLY and CDR2 is FYNNEI. V lost 10 bases and J lost 8; bases outside the gene matches: 9. The CDR3 is CATRRTSGAYEQFF. CDR3 nucleotides: TGTGCCACCCGCCGGACTAGCGGGGCCTATGAGCAGTTCTTC.

The chain recombines TRBV5-1 with TRBJ2-2; TRBD2 aligns across 10 bases. CDR3 length: 14 amino acids. After removal of 8 bases from V and 3 bases from J, the junction contained 4 bases not matched to a gene. Germline CDR1 is SGHRS and CDR2 is YFSETQ. This CDR3 reads CASRSGGDTGELFF. CDR3 bases: TGCGCCAGTCGCAGCGGGGGGGACACCGGGGAGCTGTTTTTT.

This clone was recorded a few times. The V and J genes are TRBV27 and TRBJ2-1, with TRBD2 identical over 13 bases. This CDR3 has 16 residues. Germline-derived CDR1 and CDR2 are MNHEY and SMNVEV (reference sequence). V lost 4 bases to trimming and J lost 5 bases; unmatched junction nucleotides: 5. CDR3 nucleotide sequence: TGTGCCAGCAGTTCACTAGCGGGGGGGTCCAACAATGAGCAGTTCTTC. Its protein is CASSSLAGGSNNEQFF.

The table lists this clone with a few counts. The chain combines TRBV20-1 with TRBJ1-1; unclear D gene. CDR3 length equals 11 residues. The germline gives CDR1 DFQATT, CDR2 SNEGSKA (reference sequence). Trimming took off 7 bases at V and 4 bases at J, with 10 bases between the two ends. CDR3 nucleotide sequence: TGCAGTGTCGGGTCGGCCACTGAAGCTTTCTTT. Translation: CSVGSATEAFF.

This sequence joins TRBV7-9 and TRBJ2-5; 9 positions match TRBD2. V shed 5 bases, J shed 5 bases, and the junction held 15 bases outside the gene matches. CDR1 is SEHNR and CDR2 is FQNEAQ in the germline V gene (reference sequence). CDR3 size: 17 residues. The CDR3 spells CASSPGTSIAIRETQYF. The DNA for the CDR3 is TGTGCCAGCAGCCCCGGGACTAGCATCGCCATCCGCGAGACCCAGTACTTC.

V is TRBV27 and J is TRBJ1-2; D may be TRBD1 (6 bases). The CDR3 loop spans 16 amino acids. Germline V gene data show CDR1 as MNHEY and CDR2 as SMNVEV (reference sequence). The V end was cut by 5 bases, the J end by 7 bases, with 23 bases between. The CDR3 loop reads CASSPEGRGRGSGYTF. The CDR3 DNA is TGTGCCAGCAGTCCCGAGGGGCGTGGCAGGGGCAGTGGCTACACCTTC.

This clone was observed a few times. This chain joins TRBV7-9 and TRBJ1-5, with unresolved D. Germline V gene lookup returns CDR1 SEHNR and CDR2 FQNEAQ (reference sequence). The CDR3 has 12 amino acids. Trimming left V 5 bases short and J 5 bases short, with 7 bases between. In DNA form, the CDR3 reads TGTGCCAGCAGCCCCACAGATCAGCCCCAGCATTTT. As protein: CASSPTDQPQHF. Based on the CDR3 plus reference TRBV7-9 and TRBJ1-5, the full variable domain is DTGVSQNPRHKITKRGQNVTFRCDPISEHNRLYWYRQTLGQGPEFLTYFQNEAQLEKSRLLSDRFSAERPKGSFSTLEIQRTEQGDSAMYLCASSPTDQPQHFGDGTRLSIL.

The table lists this clone with a few counts. The rearrangement uses TRBV5-1 and TRBJ2-2; the match to TRBD2 covers 9 bases. The V and J ends lost 5 bases and 4 bases, in that order; junction bases with no gene match: 12. This CDR3 contains 17 residues. From germline, CDR1 is SGHRS and CDR2 YFSETQ. Here the CDR3 reads CASREGVAGALTGELFF. The CDR3 DNA follows: TGCGCCAGCAGGGAAGGGGTAGCGGGGGCCCTCACCGGGGAGCTGTTTTTT.

The chain couples TRBV7-9 to TRBJ2-5; 7 bases fit TRBD2. The CDR3 loop spans 14 amino acids. V lost 5 bases, J lost 2 bases, and 5 bases stayed unmatched. CDR1 is SEHNR, CDR2 FQNEAQ, per germline (reference sequence). The CDR3 region has the DNA TGTGCCAGCAGCCAGTTTAGCGGGCAAGAGACCCAGTACTTC. Protein: CASSQFSGQETQYF.